Listed below are T cell receptor beta chains from one sample, sequenced in a study of T cells in Graves' hyperthyroidism and ophthalmopathy. TCRdb re-analysed the multiplex PCR reads in MiXCR, keeping a single row per CDR3 protein. This table has 95,000 to 110,000 distinct CDR3 sequences, about 16% appearing once. Source material: blood. The receptors derive from a woman in her forties or fifties with Graves' hyperthyroidism. Each CDR3 is given with its conserved first and last residue. The order of the fields is clone size, D gene, V gene, J gene, CDR3 protein, CDR3 DNA. The D gene is left open where the match is weak. Size is omitted from some rows. Given values are once, few, many or a class for expanded clones.

size: many
D: TRBD2
V: TRBV7-9
J: TRBJ2-3
CDR3: CASSKGTSGSNTDTQYF
DNA: TGTGCCAGCAGCAAGGGGACTAGCGGGAGTAACACAGATACGCAGTATTTT

size: many
D: TRBD2
V: TRBV20-1
J: TRBJ2-7
CDR3: CSAREDSGRIYEQYF
DNA: TGCAGTGCTAGAGAGGATAGCGGGAGGATATACGAGCAGTACTTC

size: many
D: TRBD1
V: TRBV16
J: TRBJ1-5
CDR3: CASSQYDRGDQPQHF
DNA: TGTGCCAGCAGCCAATACGACAGGGGGGATCAGCCCCAGCATTTT

size: many
D: -
V: TRBV20-1
J: TRBJ1-5
CDR3: CSARVGKNQPQHF
DNA: TGCAGTGCTAGAGTAGGGAAAAATCAGCCCCAGCATTTT

size: -
D: TRBD1
V: TRBV20-1
J: TRBJ1-5
CDR3: CSANRGVQPQHF
DNA: TGCAGTGCTAACAGGGGTGTACAGCCCCAGCATTTT

size: many
D: -
V: TRBV3-1
J: TRBJ1-2
CDR3: CASSQGLGATNYGYTF
DNA: TGTGCCAGCAGCCAAGGCCTTGGAGCGACGAACTATGGCTACACCTTC

size: many
D: TRBD2
V: TRBV11-2
J: TRBJ2-5
CDR3: CASSPRGAGELVETQYF
DNA: TGTGCCAGCAGCCCCCGGGGAGCGGGAGAGCTCGTGGAGACCCAGTACTTC

size: many
D: -
V: TRBV5-5
J: TRBJ2-3
CDR3: CASSLQVVTDTQYF
DNA: TGTGCCAGCAGTTTACAGGTAGTTACAGATACGCAGTATTTT

size: few
D: TRBD1
V: TRBV20-1
J: TRBJ1-5
CDR3: CSAADRGGNQPQHF
DNA: TGCAGTGCCGCGGACAGGGGGGGCAATCAGCCCCAGCATTTT

size: many
D: -
V: TRBV27
J: TRBJ2-1
CDR3: CASSPLKDSGYNEQFF
DNA: TGTGCCAGCAGTCCCCTAAAAGATAGCGGATACAATGAGCAGTTCTTC

size: many
D: -
V: TRBV6-1
J: TRBJ2-2
CDR3: CASSQQGRAGELFF
DNA: TGTGCCAGCAGTCAACAGGGTCGAGCCGGGGAGCTGTTTTTT

size: -
D: TRBD1
V: TRBV6-1
J: TRBJ1-2
CDR3: CASITEAGTGPTYYGYTF
DNA: TGTGCCAGCATAACCGAGGCTGGGACAGGGCCCACCTACTATGGCTACACCTTC

size: many
D: -
V: TRBV16
J: TRBJ2-2
CDR3: CASSPVVAGELFF
DNA: TGTGCCAGCAGCCCCGTCGTGGCCGGGGAGCTGTTTTTT

size: many
D: TRBD1
V: TRBV11-2
J: TRBJ1-4
CDR3: CASSGTGGAGEKLFF
DNA: TGTGCCAGCAGCGGGACAGGGGGCGCCGGTGAAAAACTGTTTTTT

size: -
D: TRBD2
V: TRBV10-3
J: TRBJ2-7
CDR3: CASSYLQAGSYEQYF
DNA: TGTGCCAGCAGTTATCTTCAAGCGGGGTCCTACGAGCAGTACTTC

size: many
D: -
V: TRBV5-1
J: TRBJ2-7
CDR3: CASSLPDSSYEQYF
DNA: TGCGCCAGCAGCTTGCCGGACAGCTCCTACGAGCAGTACTTC

size: many
D: -
V: TRBV2
J: TRBJ2-5
CDR3: CASSVQAQETQYF
DNA: TGTGCCAGCAGTGTGCAGGCGCAAGAGACCCAGTACTTC

size: many
D: TRBD1
V: TRBV20-1
J: TRBJ1-6
CDR3: CSARALGQVNSPLHF
DNA: TGCAGTGCTAGAGCCTTGGGACAGGTTAATTCACCCCTCCACTTT

size: many
D: TRBD1
V: TRBV24-1
J: TRBJ2-5
CDR3: CATSDVDRDGTQYF
DNA: TGTGCCACCAGTGATGTGGACAGGGACGGGACCCAGTACTTC

size: many
D: -
V: TRBV11-2
J: TRBJ1-5
CDR3: CASSLVSNQPQHF
DNA: TGTGCCAGCAGCTTAGTTAGCAATCAGCCCCAGCATTTT

size: many
D: -
V: TRBV9
J: TRBJ1-6
CDR3: CASSQNSYNSPLHF
DNA: TGTGCCAGCAGCCAGAACTCCTATAATTCACCCCTCCACTTT

size: many
D: -
V: TRBV29-1
J: TRBJ1-2
CDR3: CSVGGSVDGYTF
DNA: TGCAGCGTTGGGGGGAGTGTGGATGGCTACACCTTC

size: many
D: TRBD2
V: TRBV28
J: TRBJ2-1
CDR3: CASSPPGLAGPGDNEQFF
DNA: TGTGCCAGCAGCCCGCCCGGACTAGCGGGACCCGGCGACAATGAGCAGTTCTTC

size: -
D: -
V: TRBV28
J: TRBJ2-3
CDR3: CASSLSAGFGTDTQYF
DNA: TGTGCCAGCAGTTTATCCGCAGGGTTCGGCACAGATACGCAGTATTTT

size: many
D: TRBD2
V: TRBV28
J: TRBJ2-7
CDR3: CASSTKLTGGWQYF
DNA: TGTGCCAGCAGTACTAAATTAACCGGGGGGTGGCAGTACTTC

size: many
D: TRBD2
V: TRBV30
J: TRBJ2-1
CDR3: CAWTSGRINEQFF
DNA: TGTGCCTGGACTAGCGGGAGAATAAATGAGCAGTTCTTC

size: -
D: -
V: TRBV14
J: TRBJ1-1
CDR3: CASSQVDRIEAFF
DNA: TGTGCCAGCAGCCAAGTTGACAGAATTGAAGCTTTCTTT

size: many
D: TRBD2
V: TRBV2
J: TRBJ2-1
CDR3: CASRPTSGGSDEQFF
DNA: TGTGCCAGCAGACCCACTAGCGGGGGGAGCGATGAGCAGTTCTTC

size: -
D: -
V: TRBV20-1
J: TRBJ1-5
CDR3: CSARPRTENQPQHF
DNA: TGCAGTGCTAGACCGCGGACTGAGAATCAGCCCCAGCATTTT

size: -
D: -
V: TRBV30
J: TRBJ2-4
CDR3: CAWSTGGNIQYF
DNA: TGTGCCTGGAGTACGGGGGGCAACATTCAGTACTTC

size: many
D: -
V: TRBV28
J: TRBJ2-1
CDR3: CASSLSGAPHNEQFF
DNA: TGTGCCAGCAGTTTAAGTGGGGCCCCCCACAATGAGCAGTTCTTC

size: medium-sized
D: -
V: TRBV2
J: TRBJ1-1
CDR3: CASSGQRGTEAFF
DNA: TGTGCCAGCAGTGGACAGAGGGGGACTGAAGCTTTCTTT

size: many
D: -
V: TRBV20-1
J: TRBJ2-1
CDR3: CSQRTGSDEQFF
DNA: TGCAGTCAAAGAACAGGCTCGGATGAGCAGTTCTTC

size: many
D: -
V: TRBV6-5
J: TRBJ1-2
CDR3: CASSYYGGGNYGYTF
DNA: TGTGCCAGCAGTTACTACGGGGGGGGAAACTATGGCTACACCTTC

size: many
D: TRBD1
V: TRBV28
J: TRBJ2-7
CDR3: CASSFLGQGKHEQYF
DNA: TGTGCCAGCAGTTTCTTGGGACAGGGGAAGCACGAGCAGTACTTC

size: -
D: -
V: TRBV20-1
J: TRBJ2-5
CDR3: CSARPNPGLSTQETQYF
DNA: TGCAGTGCTAGACCAAACCCGGGACTTTCAACTCAAGAGACCCAGTACTTC

size: many
D: -
V: TRBV28
J: TRBJ2-1
CDR3: CASSLDGGYNEQFF
DNA: TGTGCCAGCAGTTTAGACGGAGGCTACAATGAGCAGTTCTTC

size: -
D: TRBD1
V: TRBV5-1
J: TRBJ1-1
CDR3: CASSGGQGRSNTEAFF
DNA: TGCGCCAGCAGCGGGGGACAGGGGCGGTCGAACACTGAAGCTTTCTTT

size: many
D: -
V: TRBV20-1
J: TRBJ2-3
CDR3: CSARDQLEADTQYF
DNA: TGCAGTGCTAGAGATCAATTGGAGGCAGATACGCAGTATTTT

size: many
D: TRBD1
V: TRBV6-1
J: TRBJ1-5
CDR3: CASRPAGQGNQPQHF
DNA: TGTGCCAGCAGGCCCGCGGGACAGGGGAATCAGCCCCAGCATTTT

size: many
D: -
V: TRBV27
J: TRBJ2-6
CDR3: CASSLGGISGANVLTF
DNA: TGTGCCAGCAGTTTAGGGGGGATCTCTGGGGCCAACGTCCTGACTTTC

size: many
D: TRBD1
V: TRBV11-2
J: TRBJ2-1
CDR3: CASSLGTGTIYNEQFF
DNA: TGTGCCAGCAGCCTCGGGACAGGGACTATCTACAATGAGCAGTTCTTC